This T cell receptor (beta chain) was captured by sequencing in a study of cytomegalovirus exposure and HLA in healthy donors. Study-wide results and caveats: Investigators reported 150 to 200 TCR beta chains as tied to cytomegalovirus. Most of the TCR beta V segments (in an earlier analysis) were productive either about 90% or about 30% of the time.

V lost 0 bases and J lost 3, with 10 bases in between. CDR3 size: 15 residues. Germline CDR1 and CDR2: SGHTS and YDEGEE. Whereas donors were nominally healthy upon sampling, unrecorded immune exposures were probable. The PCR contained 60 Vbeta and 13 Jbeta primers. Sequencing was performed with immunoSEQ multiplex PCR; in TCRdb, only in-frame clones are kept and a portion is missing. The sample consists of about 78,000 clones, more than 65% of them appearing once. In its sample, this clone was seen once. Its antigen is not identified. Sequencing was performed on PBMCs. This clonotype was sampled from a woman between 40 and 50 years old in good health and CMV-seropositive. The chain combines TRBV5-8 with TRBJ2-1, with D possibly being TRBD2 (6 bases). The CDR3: CASSLAGGDYNEQFF. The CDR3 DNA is TGTGCCAGCAGCTTGGCCGGGGGAGACTACAATGAGCAGTTCTTC.